Each of the 4 T cell receptor beta chains below was sequenced from the same sample in a study of blood T cell repertoires in COVID-19. The assay was immunoSEQ multiplex PCR, and TCRdb's table has in-frame clones only and misses some. The sample yields over 100,000 clones, around 83% seen once. Material for sequencing was peripheral blood. These receptors came from a woman older than 75 with active or convalescent COVID-19.

This clone was counted between two and nine times. The rearrangement joins TRBV11-2 to TRBJ2-7; a possible D gene is TRBD2 (6 bases). From germline, CDR1 is SGHAT and CDR2 FQNNGV. The CDR3 length is 12 residues. V was clipped by 6 bases and J by 2 bases, with 8 bases between them. CDR3 nucleotide sequence: TGTGCCAGCAGGGGGAGGACCTACGAGCAGTACTTC. As protein: CASRGRTYEQYF.

Notes on this clone: At the DNA level, this CDR3 is encoded by other sequences in the same sample as well. The rearrangement uses TRBV10-3 and TRBJ1-4, with a weak D call TRBD1 (6 bases). The germline V gene encodes CDR1 ENHRY and CDR2 SYGVKD. The V end lost 6 bases, the J end lost 4 bases, and 6 bases lay between the germline ends. The CDR3 totals 12 residues. CDR3 in DNA: TGTGCCATCAGACAGGGTAATGAAAAACTGTTTTTT. Amino acid sequence: CAIRQGNEKLFF.

Here the CDR3 reads CASNDRTGSSYNEQFF. CDR3 in DNA: TGTGCCAGTAACGATAGGACAGGGAGCTCCTACAATGAGCAGTTCTTC. J is TRBJ2-1 and V is TRBV19; TRBD1 matches at 8 bases. V lost 7 bases and J lost 0; bases outside the gene matches: 8. The germline V gene has CDR1 LNHDA and CDR2 SQIVND (reference sequence). This CDR3 is built from 16 residues.

The CDR3 nucleotides are TGTGCCTGGAGTATCGGGGGTCAAGAGACCCAGTACTTC. Translating gives CAWSIGGQETQYF. This rearrangement joins TRBV30 to TRBJ2-5, with D possibly TRBD2 on 6 matching bases. The V and J ends lost 2 bases and 2 bases respectively, with 9 bases between them. Germline V gene data show CDR1 as GTSNPN and CDR2 as SVGIG (reference sequence). The CDR3 runs to 13 residues.